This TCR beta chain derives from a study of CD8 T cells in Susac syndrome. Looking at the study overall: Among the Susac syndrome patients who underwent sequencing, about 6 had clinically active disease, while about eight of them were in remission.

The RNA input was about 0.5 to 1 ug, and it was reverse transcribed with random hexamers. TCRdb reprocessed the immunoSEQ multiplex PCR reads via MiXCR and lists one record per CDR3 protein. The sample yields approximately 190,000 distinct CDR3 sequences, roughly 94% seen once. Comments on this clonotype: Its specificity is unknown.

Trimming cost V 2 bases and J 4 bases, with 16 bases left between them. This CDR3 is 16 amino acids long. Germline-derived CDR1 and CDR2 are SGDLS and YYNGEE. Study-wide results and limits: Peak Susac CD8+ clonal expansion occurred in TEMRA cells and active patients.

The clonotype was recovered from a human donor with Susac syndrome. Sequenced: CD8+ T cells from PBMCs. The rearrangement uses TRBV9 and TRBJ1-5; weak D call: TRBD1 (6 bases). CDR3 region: CASSVVSGGGNQPQHF. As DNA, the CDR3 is TGTGCCAGCAGCGTTGTGTCGGGGGGCGGTAATCAGCCCCAGCATTTT.